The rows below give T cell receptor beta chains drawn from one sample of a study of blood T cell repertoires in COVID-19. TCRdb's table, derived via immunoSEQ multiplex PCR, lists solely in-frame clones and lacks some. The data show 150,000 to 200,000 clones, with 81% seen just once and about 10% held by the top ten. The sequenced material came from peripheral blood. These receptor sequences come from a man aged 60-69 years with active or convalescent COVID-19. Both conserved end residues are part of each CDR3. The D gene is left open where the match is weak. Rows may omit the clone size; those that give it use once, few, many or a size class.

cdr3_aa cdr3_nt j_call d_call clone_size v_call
CASSLGGGTTDTQYF TGTGCCAGCAGCTTAGGCGGGGGAACTACAGATACGCAGTATTTT TRBJ2-3 TRBD2 once TRBV11-3
CASRLQGIRNTIYF TGTGCCAGCAGACTACAGGGGATTAGAAACACCATATATTTT TRBJ1-3 TRBD1 . TRBV13
CASSLGRETQYF TGTGCCAGCAGCTTAGGCCGAGAGACCCAGTACTTC TRBJ2-5 . . TRBV13
CASSLVGNTLAKNIQYF TGCGCCAGCAGCTTGGTGGGCAACACACTAGCCAAAAACATTCAGTACTTC TRBJ2-4 . . TRBV5-1
CATSDLVQNTEAFF TGTGCCACCAGTGACTTGGTACAGAACACTGAAGCTTTCTTT TRBJ1-1 . few TRBV24-1
CSVENRDRGEGYTF TGCAGCGTTGAAAACCGGGACAGGGGGGAGGGCTACACCTTC TRBJ1-2 TRBD1 . TRBV29-1
CAISESRGIASGYTF TGTGCCATCAGTGAGTCGCGGGGCATTGCGAGTGGCTACACCTTC TRBJ1-2 . . TRBV10-3
CASSHRTAGYTF TGTGCCAGCAGCCACCGGACAGCCGGCTACACCTTC TRBJ1-2 . . TRBV5-4
CASSSLSLQLFF TGTGCCAGCAGTTCTCTGAGTCTTCAACTGTTCTTC TRBJ2-1 . once TRBV12-3/TRBV12-4
CASSQPPGGTSTDTQYF TGTGCCAGCAGTCAGCCGCCAGGGGGCACGAGCACAGATACGCAGTATTTT TRBJ2-3 TRBD1 . TRBV28
CASSSGVLYNSPLHF TGTGCCAGCAGCTCCGGGGTCTTATATAATTCACCCCTCCACTTT TRBJ1-6 . . TRBV7-9
CASSSLGVLGGYTF TGTGCCAGCAGCTCCCTCGGGGTGCTCGGTGGCTACACCTTC TRBJ1-2 . . TRBV11-2
CASSPQGGFSTDTQYF TGTGCCAGCTCCCCTCAGGGTGGGTTTAGCACAGATACGCAGTATTTT TRBJ2-3 . . TRBV9
CASTPAPGQEYSNQPQHF TGTGCCAGTACCCCGGCACCGGGACAAGAATATAGCAATCAGCCCCAGCATTTT TRBJ1-5 . . TRBV19
CASSLAGVNEKLFF TGCGCCAGCAGCTTGGCAGGGGTTAATGAAAAACTGTTTTTT TRBJ1-4 . few TRBV5-1
CASSLDLAVLHF TGTGCCAGCAGCTTAGACTTGGCCGTCCTCCACTTT TRBJ1-6 . few TRBV5-4
CASSSYGGILTDTQYF TGTGCCAGCAGCTCCTATGGGGGGATCCTCACAGATACGCAGTATTTT TRBJ2-3 . . TRBV11-2
CATKTGNQPQHF TGTGCCACCAAGACAGGCAATCAGCCCCAGCATTTT TRBJ1-5 . . TRBV12-3/TRBV12-4
CASRRTAAETQYF TGTGCCAGTAGGCGGACAGCGGCGGAGACCCAGTACTTC TRBJ2-5 . . TRBV19
CASRATGTGRIDTQYF TGTGCCAGCAGGGCTACCGGGACAGGGCGTATAGATACGCAGTATTTT TRBJ2-3 TRBD1 . TRBV5-4
CASSLVWGGPYGYTF TGCGCCAGCAGCTTGGTCTGGGGGGGGCCCTATGGCTACACCTTC TRBJ1-2 . . TRBV5-1
CASTQTGAGNEKLFF TGTGCCAGCACGCAGACAGGCGCCGGTAATGAAAAACTGTTTTTT TRBJ1-4 . . TRBV9